A single sample is the source of the 10 T cell receptor beta chains below, sequenced in a study of blood T cell repertoires in COVID-19. Sequenced by immunoSEQ multiplex PCR; TCRdb stores in-frame clones only, minus some. The sample records about 200,000 clones, around nine tenths being singletons. The sequenced sample was peripheral blood. All receptors come from a man between 18 and 35 years old with active or convalescent COVID-19.

CDR3 nucleotides: TGTGCCAGCAGCTATAGACAGGAGATCCGAAGAGGTTATGGCTACACCTTC. Its translation is CASSYRQEIRRGYGYTF. V gene TRBV11-2 combines with J gene TRBJ1-2; D is perhaps TRBD1 (6 bases). CDR1 and CDR2 from the germline V gene are SGHAT and FQNNGV. The V gene lost 4 bases and the J gene lost 5 bases, with 23 bases spanning the gap. The CDR3 loop spans 17 amino acids.

This clone was seen once. V is TRBV6-6 and J is TRBJ1-2; D gene unclear. V was clipped by 0 bases and J by 4 bases, with 9 bases between them. CDR3 size: 14 residues. Per germline, CDR1 MNHNY and CDR2 SVGAGI (reference sequence). The CDR3 sequence is CASSYSANFYGYTF. The CDR3 nucleotides read TGTGCCAGCAGTTACTCAGCTAACTTCTATGGCTACACCTTC.

The chain is built from TRBV29-1 and TRBJ1-2, with TRBD1 matching over 10 bases. V trimming: 6 bases; J trimming: 5 bases; junction bases outside the gene matches: 9. In germline, CDR1 is SQVTM, CDR2 ANQGSEA. The CDR3 is 14 residues long. The CDR3 loop reads CSVGTGEKRYGYTF. The CDR3 DNA reads TGCAGCGTAGGGACAGGGGAAAAGAGGTATGGCTACACCTTC.

A word on this clone: The identical CDR3 is also encoded by other nucleotide sequences in the sample. V gene TRBV18 combines with J gene TRBJ2-1; 10 bases align to TRBD2. The V and J ends lost 0 bases and 7 bases, in that order; junction bases with no gene match: 3. Germline V gene sequence: CDR1 KGHSH, CDR2 LQKENI. This CDR3 contains 15 residues. CDR3 sequence (DNA): TGTGCCAGCTCACCACCGAGCGGGAGGGGGAATGAGCAGTTCTTC. Amino acids: CASSPPSGRGNEQFF. The full variable domain, with the rest looked up from reference TRBV18 and TRBJ2-1, is NAGVMQNPRHLVRRRGQEARLRCSPMKGHSHVYWYRQLPEEGLKFMVYLQKENIIDESGMPKERFSAEFPKEGPSILRIQQVVRGDSAAYFCASSPPSGRGNEQFFGPGTRLTVL.

This clone was found once. This chain links TRBV4-1 with TRBJ1-2, with D uncertain. Deletions cut 0 bases from V and 11 bases from J, with 10 bases between. Germline lookup yields CDR1 MGHRA and CDR2 YSYEKL. This CDR3 has 12 amino acids. The CDR3 bases are TGCGCCAGCAGCCAAGATTTAACTGCATACACCTTC. Protein sequence: CASSQDLTAYTF.

This sequence joins TRBV14 and TRBJ1-2, with 9 bases aligning to TRBD1. CDR3 length: 15 residues. Looked up from germline, CDR1 is SGHDN and CDR2 is FVKESK. V trimming: 5 bases; J trimming: 4 bases; junction bases outside the gene matches: 8. CDR3 amino acids: CASSATGGTIYGYTF. CDR3 sequence (DNA): TGTGCCAGCAGCGCAACAGGGGGCACGATCTATGGCTACACCTTC. Using reference TRBV14 and TRBJ1-2 for the parts outside the CDR3, the full variable domain is EAGVTQFPSHSVIEKGQTVTLRCDPISGHDNLYWYRRVMGKEIKFLLHFVKESKQDESGMPNNRFLAERTGGTYSTLKVQPAELEDSGVYFCASSATGGTIYGYTFGSGTRLTVV.

CDR3: CAGQGASGNTIYF. CDR3 DNA sequence: TGTGCGGGGCAGGGGGCCTCTGGAAACACCATATATTTT. The chain recombines TRBV30 with TRBJ1-3; 8 bases agree with TRBD1. Germline CDR1 reads GTSNPN; CDR2 reads SVGIG (reference sequence). This CDR3 has 13 amino acids.

The rearrangement joins TRBV4-3 to TRBJ2-1, with 9 bases matching TRBD2. Germline V CDR1 and CDR2: LGHNA, YSLEER. V was pared by 0 bases and J by 3 bases, with 0 bases of the junction left unmatched. This CDR3 spans 15 amino acids. CDR3 residues: CASSQEREGYNEQFF. The DNA of the CDR3 is TGCGCCAGCAGCCAAGAGCGGGAGGGCTACAATGAGCAGTTCTTC.

The chain is built from TRBV27 and TRBJ1-2, with 9 bases identical to TRBD1. The germline CDR1 and CDR2 sequences are MNHEY and SMNVEV (reference sequence). This CDR3 spans 12 amino acids. The J segment lost 8 bases and the V segment lost 8 bases, leaving 6 bases of the junction unmatched. CDR3 sequence (DNA): TGTGCCAGCGCCGGACAGGGGATGGGCTACACCTTC. It yields the protein CASAGQGMGYTF.

The chain joins TRBV15 to TRBJ1-5; 9 nucleotides line up with TRBD1. The length of the CDR3 is 22 residues. Germline CDR1 LNHNV, CDR2 YYDKDF (reference sequence). The V gene end was trimmed by 0 bases and the J gene end by 0 bases; junction bases not matched to a gene: 18. The CDR3 DNA reads TGTGCCACCAGCAGAGACCTAGTTCCCGGGACAGGGACCAAGGGTAGCAATCAGCCCCAGCATTTT. Amino acid sequence: CATSRDLVPGTGTKGSNQPQHF. Full variable domain (remainder filled in from reference TRBV15 and TRBJ1-5): DAMVIQNPRYQVTQFGKPVTLSCSQTLNHNVMYWYQQKSSQAPKLLFHYYDKDFNNEADTPDNFQSRRPNTSFCFLDIRSPGLGDTAMYLCATSRDLVPGTGTKGSNQPQHFGDGTRLSIL.